A single sample gave rise to the 11 T cell receptor beta chains below, sequenced in a study of Ad26.COV2.S vaccination and SARS-CoV-2 variants (dated by TCRdb to about 2021). The method was the immunoSEQ multiplex PCR assay. TCRdb carries this immuneACCESS record with in-frame sequences only. Its versions omit some clonotypes, under half of them owing to an unresolved V gene in the studies checked, with the rest unexplained. The sample contains 350,000 to 500,000 clones, roughly 90% of them found a single time. 10% to 15% of the sample comes from the top ten. Sample treatment or condition, as interpreted from the label and publication: roughly 19 received Ad26.COV2.S at low or high dose, single or two shots; about five received placebo; per-sample allocation not given. Repertoires of vaccine and placebo recipients were sequenced from samples taken on day 63 after the first injection. The material sequenced was peripheral blood, taken in a trial of Ad26.COV2.S vaccine versus placebo. The receptors come from a person between 18 and 59 years old who received the Ad26.COV2.S COVID-19 vaccine or a placebo.

The chain joins TRBV4-3 to TRBJ2-2, with D tentatively TRBD2 (6 bases). The CDR3 is 13 residues long. Germline CDR1 is LGHNA and CDR2 is YSLEER. The V and J ends lost 5 bases and 4 bases respectively, with 8 bases between them. This CDR3 reads CASSYGGTGELFF. The CDR3 bases are TGCGCCAGCAGCTACGGGGGCACCGGGGAGCTGTTTTTT.

The V gene is TRBV4-3, the J gene TRBJ1-1, with D unclear. V was trimmed by 4 bases and J by 0 bases, leaving 18 bases between them. The CDR3 extends over 17 amino acids. Germline V gene data show CDR1 as LGHNA and CDR2 as YSLEER. Here the CDR3 DNA reads TGCGCCAGCAGCCCTGTTTCCGGCGGAATGATGAACACTGAAGCTTTCTTT. It encodes CASSPVSGGMMNTEAFF.

This clone appeared a single time. This chain uses TRBV18 with TRBJ1-1; TRBD1 matches 9 bases. V gave up 0 bases and J gave up 3 bases; unmatched junction bases: 17. The CDR3 has 20 residues. Per germline, CDR1 KGHSH and CDR2 LQKENI. CDR3 amino acids: CASSPPRQTPGDRVYTEAFF. DNA for the CDR3: TGTGCCAGCTCACCACCGAGGCAGACCCCCGGGGACAGGGTTTACACTGAAGCTTTCTTT.

The chain uses TRBV3-1 (or the pseudogene TRBV3-2) and TRBJ2-2; 12 bases are shared with TRBD2. The junction had 9 bases not matched to a gene; V was cut back by 3 bases and J by 7 bases. Germline-derived CDR1 and CDR2 are LGHDT and YNNKEL (reference sequence). CDR3 length equals 17 residues. The CDR3 bases are TGTGCCAGCAGCCAGCTAGCGGGAGGGACCACCTTCGGGGAGCTGTTTTTT. Protein sequence: CASSQLAGGTTFGELFF.

The chain recombines TRBV7-8 with TRBJ1-5; D unclear. CDR1 and CDR2 from the germline V gene are SGHVS and FQNEAQ. This CDR3 is 16 amino acids long. V lost 4 bases, J lost 4 bases, and 17 bases lay in between. CDR3 sequence (DNA): TGTGCCAGCAGCTCTTACAGAATTCCTTTAAATCAGCCCCAGCATTTT. This gives the protein CASSSYRIPLNQPQHF.

The V and J genes are TRBV6-4 and TRBJ2-5, with D uncertain. The CDR3 totals 12 residues. With 7 bases removed from V and 2 bases from J, the gap between germline ends came to 8 bases. Germline CDR1 is MRHNA and CDR2 is SNTAGT. This CDR3 is CASTLGQETQYF. CDR3 nucleotides: TGTGCCAGCACCCTCGGGCAAGAGACCCAGTACTTC.

The chain employs TRBV2 and TRBJ2-1, with TRBD1 matching 8 bases. The J segment lost 6 bases and the V segment lost 4 bases, leaving 5 bases of the junction unmatched. The V gene's germline CDR1 is SNHLY and CDR2 FYNNEI. The CDR3 sequence is 14 residues long. Here the CDR3 DNA reads TGTGCCAGCAGTGCTGGACAGGGAATCAATGAGCAGTTCTTC. Translating gives CASSAGQGINEQFF. The full variable domain, its missing parts supplied by reference TRBV2 and TRBJ2-1, is EPEVTQTPSHQVTQMGQEVILRCVPISNHLYFYWYRQILGQKVEFLVSFYNNEISEKSEIFDDQFSVERPDGSNFTLKIRSTKLEDSAMYFCASSAGQGINEQFFGPGTRLTVL.

The rearrangement uses TRBV6-5 and TRBJ1-3; possible D gene TRBD1, 6 bases. The germline V gene has CDR1 MNHEY and CDR2 SVGAGI. Trimming removed 2 bases from V and 0 bases from J, with 11 bases in between. This CDR3 spans 16 amino acids. The chain's CDR3 is CASSYGGADSGNTIYF. CDR3 nucleotides: TGTGCCAGCAGTTACGGGGGGGCAGACTCTGGAAACACCATATATTTT.

The chain recombines TRBV24-1 with TRBJ1-2; D gene uncertain. The CDR3 is 11 residues long. The V end lost 3 bases, the J end lost 8 bases, and 6 bases lay between the germline ends. Per germline, CDR1 KGHDR and CDR2 SFDVKD. Here the CDR3 reads CATSDLSGYTF. For the CDR3, the DNA is TGTGCCACCAGTGATCTCTCCGGCTACACCTTC.

This clone has only one observation. This sequence joins TRBV20-1 and TRBJ1-2; no firm D call. CDR1 DFQATT and CDR2 SNEGSKA come from the germline V gene (reference sequence). V was trimmed by 6 bases and J by 5 bases, leaving 10 bases between them. This CDR3 comprises 11 residues. CDR3 region: CSARNRYGYTF. The CDR3 DNA reads as TGCAGTGCCCGGAACAGATATGGCTACACCTTC.

Notes on this clone: Other DNA sequences in this sample translate to the same CDR3. V usage is TRBV7-2 and J usage is TRBJ2-7; D unresolved. V was trimmed by 3 bases and J by 3 bases, leaving 3 bases between them. This CDR3 comprises 11 residues. Germline CDR1 reads SGHTA; CDR2 reads FQGNSA. This CDR3 reads CASSLDYEQYF. CDR3 DNA: TGTGCCAGCAGCTTGGACTACGAGCAGTACTTC. Using reference TRBV7-2 and TRBJ2-7 for the parts outside the CDR3, the full variable domain is GAGVSQSPSNKVTEKGKDVELRCDPISGHTALYWYRQSLGQGLEFLIYFQGNSAPDKSGLPSDRFSAERTGGSVSTLTIQRTQQEDSAVYLCASSLDYEQYFGPGTRLTVT.